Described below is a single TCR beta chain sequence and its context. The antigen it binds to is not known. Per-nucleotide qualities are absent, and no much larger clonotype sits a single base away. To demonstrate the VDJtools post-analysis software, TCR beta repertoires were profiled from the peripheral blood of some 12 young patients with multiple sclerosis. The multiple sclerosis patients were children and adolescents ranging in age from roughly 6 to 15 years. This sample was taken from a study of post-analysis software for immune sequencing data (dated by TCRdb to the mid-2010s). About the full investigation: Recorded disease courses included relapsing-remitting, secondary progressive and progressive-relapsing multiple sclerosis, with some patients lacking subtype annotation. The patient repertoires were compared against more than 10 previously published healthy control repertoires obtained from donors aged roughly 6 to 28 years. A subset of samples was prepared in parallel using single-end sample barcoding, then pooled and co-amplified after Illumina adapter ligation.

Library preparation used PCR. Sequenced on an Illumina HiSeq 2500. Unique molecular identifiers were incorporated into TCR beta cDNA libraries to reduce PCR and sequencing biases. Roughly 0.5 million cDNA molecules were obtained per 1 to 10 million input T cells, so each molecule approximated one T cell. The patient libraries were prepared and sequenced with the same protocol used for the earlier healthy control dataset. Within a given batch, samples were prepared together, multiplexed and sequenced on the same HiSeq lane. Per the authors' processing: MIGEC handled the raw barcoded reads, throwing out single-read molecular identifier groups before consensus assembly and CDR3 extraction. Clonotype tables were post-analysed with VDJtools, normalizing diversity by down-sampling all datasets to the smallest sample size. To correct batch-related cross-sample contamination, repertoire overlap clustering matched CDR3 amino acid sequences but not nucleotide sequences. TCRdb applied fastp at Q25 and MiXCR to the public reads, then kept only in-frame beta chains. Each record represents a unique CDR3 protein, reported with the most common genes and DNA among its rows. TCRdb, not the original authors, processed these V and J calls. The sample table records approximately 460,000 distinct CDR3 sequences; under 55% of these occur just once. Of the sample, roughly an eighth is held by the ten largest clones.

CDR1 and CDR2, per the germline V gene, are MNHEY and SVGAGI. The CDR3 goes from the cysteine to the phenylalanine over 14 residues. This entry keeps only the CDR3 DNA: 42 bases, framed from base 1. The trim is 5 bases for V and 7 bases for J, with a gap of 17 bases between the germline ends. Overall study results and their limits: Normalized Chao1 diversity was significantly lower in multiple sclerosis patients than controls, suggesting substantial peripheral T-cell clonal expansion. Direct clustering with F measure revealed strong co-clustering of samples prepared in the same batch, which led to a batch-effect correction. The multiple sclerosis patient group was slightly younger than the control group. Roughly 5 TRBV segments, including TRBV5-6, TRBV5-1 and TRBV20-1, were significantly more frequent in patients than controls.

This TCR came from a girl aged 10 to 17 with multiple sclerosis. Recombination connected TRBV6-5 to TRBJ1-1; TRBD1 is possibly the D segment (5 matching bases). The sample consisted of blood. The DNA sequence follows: TGTGCCAGCAGTCCCCTGGGGGAGCGAAATGAAGCTTTCTTT. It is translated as CASSPLGERNEAFF.